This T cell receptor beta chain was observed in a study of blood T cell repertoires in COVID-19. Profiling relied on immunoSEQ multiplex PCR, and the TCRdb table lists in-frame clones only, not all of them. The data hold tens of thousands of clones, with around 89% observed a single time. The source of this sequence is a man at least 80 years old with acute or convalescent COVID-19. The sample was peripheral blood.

CDR3 coding DNA: TGCAGCGGGCGGATCTCTGGAAACACCATATATTTT. Its protein product is CSGRISGNTIYF. The chain couples TRBV29-1 to TRBJ1-3, with no clear D. Germline lookup yields CDR1 SQVTM and CDR2 ANQGSEA. This CDR3 comprises 12 residues. The V end was cut by 7 bases, the J end by 0 bases, with 7 bases between.